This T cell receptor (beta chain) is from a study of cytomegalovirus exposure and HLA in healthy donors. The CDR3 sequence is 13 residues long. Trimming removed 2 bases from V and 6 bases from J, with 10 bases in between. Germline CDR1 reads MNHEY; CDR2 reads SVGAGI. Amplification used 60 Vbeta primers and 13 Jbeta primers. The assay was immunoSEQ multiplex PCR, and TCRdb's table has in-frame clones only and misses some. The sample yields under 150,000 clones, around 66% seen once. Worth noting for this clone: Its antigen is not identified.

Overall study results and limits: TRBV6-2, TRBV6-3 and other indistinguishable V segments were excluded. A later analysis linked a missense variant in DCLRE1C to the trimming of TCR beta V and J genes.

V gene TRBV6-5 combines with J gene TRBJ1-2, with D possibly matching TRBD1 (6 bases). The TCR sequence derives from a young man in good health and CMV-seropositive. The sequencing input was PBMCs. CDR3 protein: CASSYRTENGYTF. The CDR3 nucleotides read TGTGCCAGCAGTTACCGGACAGAGAATGGCTACACCTTC.